These T cell receptor beta chains were read from a single sample in a study of cytomegalovirus exposure and HLA in healthy donors. Sequencing was performed with immunoSEQ multiplex PCR; in TCRdb, only in-frame clones are kept and a portion is missing. This table has 160,000 or so clones, 81% appearing once. The sample consisted of PBMCs. The source of these receptors is a man aged 50 or older in good health and CMV-seropositive. Each CDR3 is given with its conserved first and last residue. Each record gives: clone size, D gene, J gene, V gene, CDR3 protein, CDR3 DNA. The D gene is left open where the match is weak. Size values are once, few and many counts, or a class for expanded clones, and some rows have none.

>NA|NA|TRBJ1-5|TRBV28
CASRGLLSPQHF
TGTGCCAGCAGGGGGCTGCTTTCGCCCCAGCATTTT
>NA|NA|TRBJ2-1|TRBV7-8
CASSLGGGGASDEQFF
TGTGCCAGCAGCTTAGGTGGAGGTGGAGCGAGCGATGAGCAGTTCTTC
>NA|NA|TRBJ2-7|TRBV28
CASSPGGRLYEQYF
TGTGCCAGCAGCCCGGGGGGCCGTCTCTACGAGCAGTACTTC
>NA|NA|TRBJ2-2|TRBV9
CASSPLPGNTGELFF
TGTGCCAGCAGCCCCCTCCCAGGGAACACCGGGGAGCTGTTTTTT
>NA|NA|TRBJ1-2|TRBV7-2
CASSLVPGNNYGYTF
TGTGCCAGCAGCTTAGTTCCAGGGAATAACTATGGCTACACCTTC
>NA|NA|TRBJ2-1|TRBV27
CASSLGWAERRSQGDEQFF
TGTGCCAGCAGTTTAGGGTGGGCCGAAAGACGATCCCAAGGCGATGAGCAGTTCTTC
>NA|NA|TRBJ2-7|TRBV7-9
CASSSFSDRGGWREQYF
TGTGCCAGCAGCTCCTTCAGTGACCGGGGTGGGTGGCGCGAGCAGTACTTC
>NA|TRBD1|TRBJ2-7|TRBV19
CASSLTGTGAGEQYF
TGTGCCAGTAGCCTGACCGGGACAGGGGCGGGAGAGCAGTACTTC
>few|TRBD2|TRBJ2-5|TRBV5-4
CASSLGGLADSRLETQYF
TGTGCCAGCAGCTTGGGGGGACTAGCTGATAGTCGGTTAGAGACCCAGTACTTC
>NA|TRBD1|TRBJ1-2|TRBV4-3
CASSHFLTGTVSPRGYTF
TGCGCCAGCAGCCATTTTCTAACCGGGACAGTAAGCCCCAGGGGCTACACCTTC
>NA|TRBD1|TRBJ1-3|TRBV5-8
CASSLTGGVGNTIYF
TGTGCCAGCAGCTTGACAGGGGGAGTTGGAAACACCATATATTTT